This T cell receptor beta chain was sequenced in a study of beta chain features in type 1 diabetes. Expressed TCRB transcripts were sequenced, since all the RNA that had been isolated was reverse transcribed. Clones were read by immunoSEQ multiplex PCR, and TCRdb kept only the in-frame ones, dropping some. Among roughly 150,000 clones, about 9.8% were seen once, and the ten largest hold about 2.5%. Points on this clone: Its antigen remains unknown.

Study outcomes and limitations: Shorter TCRB CDR3s, moderately but significantly so, were found in Type 1 diabetes patients in all four CD4+ subsets.

Sequenced: central memory CD4+ T cells from blood. The clonotype comes from a woman younger than 30 in good health.

The CDR3 DNA follows: TGCGCCAGCAGCTTCGCGGACAGGGAGATTGAAGCTTTCTTT. Protein product: CASSFADREIEAFF. The chain couples TRBV5-1 to TRBJ1-1; 8 bases line up with TRBD1. V gave up 2 bases and J gave up 7 bases; unmatched junction bases: 7. Germline CDR1 is SGHRS and CDR2 is YFSETQ. The CDR3 is 14 residues long.